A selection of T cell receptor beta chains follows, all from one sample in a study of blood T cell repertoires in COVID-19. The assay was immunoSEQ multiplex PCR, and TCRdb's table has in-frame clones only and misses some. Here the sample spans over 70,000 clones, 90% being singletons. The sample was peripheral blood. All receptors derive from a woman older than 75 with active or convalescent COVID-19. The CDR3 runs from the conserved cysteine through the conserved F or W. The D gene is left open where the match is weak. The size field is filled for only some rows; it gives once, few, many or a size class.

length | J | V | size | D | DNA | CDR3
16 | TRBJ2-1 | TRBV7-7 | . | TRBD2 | TGTGCCAGCAGCGACCGTTGGACTAGCGAGGCCAATGAGCAGTTCTTC | CASSDRWTSEANEQFF
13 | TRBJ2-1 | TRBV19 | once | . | TGTGCCAGTAGTATACAGTTATACAATGAGCAGTTCTTC | CASSIQLYNEQFF
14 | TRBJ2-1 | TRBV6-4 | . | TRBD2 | TGTGCCAGCAGTGACTCAGGCGGGGGGTTTGAGCAGTTCTTC | CASSDSGGGFEQFF
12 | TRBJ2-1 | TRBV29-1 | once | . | TGCAGCGTCGCTGTAGCGATCAATGAGCAGTTCTTC | CSVAVAINEQFF
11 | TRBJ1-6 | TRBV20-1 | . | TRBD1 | TGCAGTACGATTCGGGACAGCACCCTCCACTTT | CSTIRDSTLHF
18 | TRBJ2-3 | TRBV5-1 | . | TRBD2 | TGCGCCAGCAGCTTGTTTGGGGCTAGCGGAGTAAACACAGATACGCAGTATTTT | CASSLFGASGVNTDTQYF
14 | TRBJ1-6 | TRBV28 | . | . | TGTGCCAGCAGTCGACACATAATCAATTCACCCCTCCACTTT | CASSRHIINSPLHF
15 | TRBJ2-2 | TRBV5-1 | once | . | TGCGCCAGCAGCTCGAGGGAGGCCCGAACCGGGGAGCTGTTTTTT | CASSSREARTGELFF
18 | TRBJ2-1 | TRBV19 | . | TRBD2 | TGTGCCAGTAGAACCGGACTAGCGGGAGGGAGCTCCTACAATGAGCAGTTCTTC | CASRTGLAGGSSYNEQFF
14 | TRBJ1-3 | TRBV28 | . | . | TGTGCCAGCAGTTTGGGACTATTTGGAAACACCATATATTTT | CASSLGLFGNTIYF
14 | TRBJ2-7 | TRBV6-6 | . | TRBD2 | TGTGCCAGCAGTTTACTAGCGGCTTCCTACGAGCAGTACTTC | CASSLLAASYEQYF
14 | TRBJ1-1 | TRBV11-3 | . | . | TGTGCCAGCAGCCTCGCGGGCCCTGACACTGAAGCTTTCTTT | CASSLAGPDTEAFF
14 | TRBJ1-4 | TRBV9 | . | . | TGTGCCAGCAGCAACAGGGCAACTAATGAAAAACTGTTTTTT | CASSNRATNEKLFF
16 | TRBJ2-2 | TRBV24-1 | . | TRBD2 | TGTGCCACCAGTGATGGCAGCGGGAGGTACACCGGGGAGCTGTTTTTT | CATSDGSGRYTGELFF
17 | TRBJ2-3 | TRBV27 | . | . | TGTGCCAGCAGTTTAGGTCTGCTAGTATCTAGCACAGATACGCAGTATTTT | CASSLGLLVSSTDTQYF
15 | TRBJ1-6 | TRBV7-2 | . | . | TGTGCCAGCAGCTTAGTAAGGGCAGGGAATTCACCCCTCCACTTT | CASSLVRAGNSPLHF
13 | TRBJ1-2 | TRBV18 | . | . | TGTGCCAGCTGCCAGGGGTATAACTATGGCTACACCTTC | CASCQGYNYGYTF
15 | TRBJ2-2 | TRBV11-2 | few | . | TGTGCCAGCAGCTTAGTCGCGGGAAGCACCGGGGAGCTGTTTTTT | CASSLVAGSTGELFF
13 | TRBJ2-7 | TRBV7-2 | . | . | TGTGCCAGCAGCTTAGGGGGGACTGGCGAGCAGTACTTC | CASSLGGTGEQYF
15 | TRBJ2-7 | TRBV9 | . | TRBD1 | TGTGCCAGCAGCGTAGCTGGGACAGGGGACTACGAGCAGTACTTC | CASSVAGTGDYEQYF
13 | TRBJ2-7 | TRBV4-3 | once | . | TGCGCCAGCAGCCCTGGGGCGTGGGCCGAGCAGTACTTC | CASSPGAWAEQYF
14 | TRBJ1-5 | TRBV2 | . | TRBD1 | TGTGCCAGCAGTGTCCAGGGGGTCAATCAGCCCCAGCATTTT | CASSVQGVNQPQHF
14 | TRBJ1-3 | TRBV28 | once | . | TGTGCCAGCAGCGGGGGGGGCTCTGGAAACACCATATATTTT | CASSGGGSGNTIYF
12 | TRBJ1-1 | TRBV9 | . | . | TGTGCCAGCAGCCCCCCGTCGACTGAAGCTTTCTTT | CASSPPSTEAFF
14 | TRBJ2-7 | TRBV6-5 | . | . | TGTGCCAGCAGCTCTCATACAAACTCCTACGAGCAGTACTTC | CASSSHTNSYEQYF
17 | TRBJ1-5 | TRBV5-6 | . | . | TGTGCCAGCAGCTTGGGCAGGGCAGGCCCCCCCAATCAGCCCCAGCATTTT | CASSLGRAGPPNQPQHF
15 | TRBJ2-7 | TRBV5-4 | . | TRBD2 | TGTGCCAGCAGCTTGATCCTAGCGGGAAACTACGAGCAGTACTTC | CASSLILAGNYEQYF
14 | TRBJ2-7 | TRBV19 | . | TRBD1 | TGTGCCAGTAGTAGGGACAGGGGGTCCTACGAGCAGTACTTC | CASSRDRGSYEQYF
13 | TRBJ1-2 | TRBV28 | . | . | TGTGCCAGCACCCCCCCGGTCGACTATGGCTACACCTTC | CASTPPVDYGYTF
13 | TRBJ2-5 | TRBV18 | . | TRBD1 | TGTGCCAGCTCAACAACAGGGGGAGAGACCCAGTACTTC | CASSTTGGETQYF
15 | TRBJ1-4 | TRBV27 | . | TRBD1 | TGTGCCAGCAGTTTAAGGGACAGGGGAAATGAAAAACTGTTTTTT | CASSLRDRGNEKLFF
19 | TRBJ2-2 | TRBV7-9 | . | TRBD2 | TGTGCCAGCCGTTCCGGGGGGACTAGCGGGAGTTTATCGGTCGGGGAGCTGTTTTTT | CASRSGGTSGSLSVGELFF
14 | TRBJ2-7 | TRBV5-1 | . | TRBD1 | TGCGCCAGCAGCACAGGACAGGGTGGCTACGAGCAGTACTTC | CASSTGQGGYEQYF
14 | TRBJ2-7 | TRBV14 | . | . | TGTGCCAGCAGCCAGGTTGGGGGGAGATACGAGCAGTACTTC | CASSQVGGRYEQYF
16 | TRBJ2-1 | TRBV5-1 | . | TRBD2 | TGCGCCAGCAGCTTGGTTGGACTAGCGGGAGGAGGCGAGCAGTTCTTC | CASSLVGLAGGGEQFF
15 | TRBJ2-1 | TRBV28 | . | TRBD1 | TGTGCCAGCAGCGGGCAGGGGGCGCCTAACAATGAGCAGTTCTTC | CASSGQGAPNNEQFF
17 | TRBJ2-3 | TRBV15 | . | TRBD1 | TGTGCCACCAGCAGAGATCCCGGACAGGGTCACACAGATACGCAGTATTTT | CATSRDPGQGHTDTQYF
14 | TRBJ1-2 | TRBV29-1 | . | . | TGCAGCACCCCCGGGGGAGGGGAGAACGGAGGCTACACCTTC | CSTPGGGENGGYTF